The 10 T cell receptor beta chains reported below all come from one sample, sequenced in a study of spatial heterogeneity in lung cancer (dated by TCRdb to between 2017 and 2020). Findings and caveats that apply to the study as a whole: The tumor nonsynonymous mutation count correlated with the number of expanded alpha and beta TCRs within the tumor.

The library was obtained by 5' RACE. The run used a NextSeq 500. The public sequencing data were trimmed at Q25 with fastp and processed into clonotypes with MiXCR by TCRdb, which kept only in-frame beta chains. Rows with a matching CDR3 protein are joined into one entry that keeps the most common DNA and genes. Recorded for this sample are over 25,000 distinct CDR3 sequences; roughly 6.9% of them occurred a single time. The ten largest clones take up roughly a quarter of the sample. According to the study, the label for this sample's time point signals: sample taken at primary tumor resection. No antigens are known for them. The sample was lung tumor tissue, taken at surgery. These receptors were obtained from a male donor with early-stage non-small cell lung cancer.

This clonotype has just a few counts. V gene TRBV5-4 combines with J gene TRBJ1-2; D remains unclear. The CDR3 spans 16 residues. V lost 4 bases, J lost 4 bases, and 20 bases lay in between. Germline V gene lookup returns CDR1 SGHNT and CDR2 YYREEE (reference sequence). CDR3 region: CASSPTYTVDPYGYTF. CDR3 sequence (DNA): TGTGCCAGCAGCCCGACCTACACAGTGGACCCCTATGGCTACACCTTC.

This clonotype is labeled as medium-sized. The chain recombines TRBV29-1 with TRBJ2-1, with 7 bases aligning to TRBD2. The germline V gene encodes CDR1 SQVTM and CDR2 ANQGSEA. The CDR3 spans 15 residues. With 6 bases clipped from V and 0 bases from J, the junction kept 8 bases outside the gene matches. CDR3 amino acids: CSVDRGVGSYNEQFF. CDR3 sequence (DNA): TGCAGCGTCGACCGGGGGGTGGGCTCCTACAATGAGCAGTTCTTC.

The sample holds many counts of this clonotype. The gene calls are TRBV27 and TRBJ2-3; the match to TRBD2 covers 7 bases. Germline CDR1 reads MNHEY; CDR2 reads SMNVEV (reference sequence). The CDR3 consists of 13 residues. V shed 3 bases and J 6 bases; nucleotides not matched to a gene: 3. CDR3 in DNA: TGTGCCAGCAGTTTCCAGCGGGGTGATACGCAGTATTTT. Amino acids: CASSFQRGDTQYF.

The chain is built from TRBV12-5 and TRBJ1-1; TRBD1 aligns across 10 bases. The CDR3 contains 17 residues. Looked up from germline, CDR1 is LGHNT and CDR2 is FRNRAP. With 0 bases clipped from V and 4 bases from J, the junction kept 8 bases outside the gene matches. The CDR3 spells CASGLVPGQGLSTEAFF. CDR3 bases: TGTGCTAGTGGTTTGGTCCCGGGACAGGGGCTGAGCACTGAAGCTTTCTTT.

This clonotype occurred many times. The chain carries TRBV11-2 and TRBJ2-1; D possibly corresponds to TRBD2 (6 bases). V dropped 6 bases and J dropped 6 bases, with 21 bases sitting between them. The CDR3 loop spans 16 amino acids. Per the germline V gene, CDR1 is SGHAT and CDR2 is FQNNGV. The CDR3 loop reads CASRSSGTPRANEQFF. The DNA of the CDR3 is TGTGCCAGCAGGTCCTCCGGGACTCCCCGCGCCAATGAGCAGTTCTTC.

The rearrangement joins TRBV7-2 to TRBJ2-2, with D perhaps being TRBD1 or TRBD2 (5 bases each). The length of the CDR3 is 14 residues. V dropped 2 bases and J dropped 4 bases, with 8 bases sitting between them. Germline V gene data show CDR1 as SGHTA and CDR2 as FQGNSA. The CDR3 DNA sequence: TGTGCCAGCAGCTTAATAGGGACCACCGGGGAGCTGTTTTTT. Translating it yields CASSLIGTTGELFF.

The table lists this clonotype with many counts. The CDR3 DNA follows: TGTGCCAGCAGAACCGGGACAGGGGGGAATTCACCCCTCCACTTT. It codes for CASRTGTGGNSPLHF. V and J are TRBV2 and TRBJ1-6; 11 bases agree with TRBD1. The CDR3 runs 15 residues. V was clipped by 6 bases and J by 7 bases; unmatched bases: 5. In germline, CDR1 is SNHLY, CDR2 FYNNEI.

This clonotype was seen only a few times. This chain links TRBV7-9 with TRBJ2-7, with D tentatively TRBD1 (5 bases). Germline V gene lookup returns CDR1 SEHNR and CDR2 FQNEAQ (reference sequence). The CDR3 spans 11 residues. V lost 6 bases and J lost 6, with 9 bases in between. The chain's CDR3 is CASSTGGEQYF. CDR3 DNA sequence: TGTGCCAGCAGTACAGGTGGCGAGCAGTACTTC.

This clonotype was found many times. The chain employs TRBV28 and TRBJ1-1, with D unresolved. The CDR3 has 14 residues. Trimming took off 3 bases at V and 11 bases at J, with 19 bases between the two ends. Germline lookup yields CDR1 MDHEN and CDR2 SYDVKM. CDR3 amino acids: CASSFSLGSLDAFF. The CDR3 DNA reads TGTGCCAGCAGTTTCTCACTCGGGTCCCTGGACGCTTTCTTT.

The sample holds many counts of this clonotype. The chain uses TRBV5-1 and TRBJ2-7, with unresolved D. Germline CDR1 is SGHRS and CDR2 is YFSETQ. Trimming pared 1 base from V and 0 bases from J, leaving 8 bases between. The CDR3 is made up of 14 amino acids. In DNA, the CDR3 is TGCGCCAGCAGCTTGATGACGAGCTCCTACGAGCAGTACTTC. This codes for CASSLMTSSYEQYF. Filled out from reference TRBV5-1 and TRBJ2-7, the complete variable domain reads KAGVTQTPRYLIKTRGQQVTLSCSPISGHRSVSWYQQTPGQGLQFLFEYFSETQRNKGNFPGRFSGRQFSNSRSEMNVSTLELGDSALYLCASSLMTSSYEQYFGPGTRLTVT.